This T cell receptor beta chain was documented in a study of blood T cell repertoires in COVID-19. Measured with immunoSEQ multiplex PCR; TCRdb has only the in-frame clones, and not every one. Found here are about 130,000 clones, almost 85% of them singletons; the top ten hold roughly 13%. The CDR3 consists of 15 residues. J was trimmed by 6 bases and V by 0 bases; bases with no gene match: 4. The germline V gene encodes CDR1 SGHRS and CDR2 YFSETQ. The rearrangement links TRBV5-1 to TRBJ1-2; 11 bases match TRBD1. This sequence originates from a human donor in a cohort sampled during active COVID-19. The source material was peripheral blood. The CDR3 bases are TGCGCCAGCAGCTTGGCAGGACAGGGGGCAGATGGCTACACCTTC. This encodes CASSLAGQGADGYTF.